Listed below are T cell receptor beta chains from one sample, sequenced in a study of beta chain features in type 1 diabetes. Sequencing was performed with immunoSEQ multiplex PCR; in TCRdb, only in-frame clones are kept and a portion is missing. The sample carries about 170,000 clones, roughly 8% recorded once. Source material: central memory CD4+ T cells from blood. The receptor source for this set is a man between 18 and 29 years old with type 1 diabetes. CDR3s include the opening cysteine and the closing phenylalanine or tryptophan. The D gene is left open where the match is weak. Only part of the rows carry a size: once, few, many, or a class if the clone is expanded.

J	D	V	size	DNA	CDR3
TRBJ2-5	TRBD2	TRBV28	few	TGTGCCACCTACACTAGCGGGGGGTCCCAGTACTTC	CATYTSGGSQYF
TRBJ2-3	.	TRBV9	.	TGTGCCAGCAGCGGCGGGACTCCGCCCACAGATACGCAGTATTTT	CASSGGTPPTDTQYF
TRBJ2-1	.	TRBV25-1	.	TGTGCCAGCAGTGAATTTAGGGGAGGTGGCGATGAGCAGTTCTTC	CASSEFRGGGDEQFF
TRBJ2-2	TRBD2	TRBV23-1	.	TGCGCCAGCAGTCAATCGGGACTAGCGGGAGGGCCTCCCGGGGAGCTGTTTTTT	CASSQSGLAGGPPGELFF
TRBJ1-5	.	TRBV6-1	.	TGTGCCAGCAGATACAGGGAGGGTCAGCCCCAGCATTTT	CASRYREGQPQHF
TRBJ2-5	.	TRBV30	few	TGTGCCGGTAGCTACCGGGGAAAAGAGACCCAGTACTTC	CAGSYRGKETQYF
TRBJ2-2	TRBD2	TRBV9	.	TGTGCCAGCAGCGCAGAACTAGCGGGGGCCTACACCGGGGAGCTGTTTTTT	CASSAELAGAYTGELFF
TRBJ2-1	.	TRBV5-6	few	TGTGCCAGCAGCCTCCCAGCGTTCAGTGAGCAGTTCTTC	CASSLPAFSEQFF
TRBJ2-6	TRBD1	TRBV4-3	many	TGCGCCAGCAGCCAACCGACAGGGGCTGGGGCCAACGTCCTGACTTTC	CASSQPTGAGANVLTF
TRBJ2-5	.	TRBV28	.	TGTGCCAGCAGTCAGGGTAGGGAGACCCAGTACTTC	CASSQGRETQYF